This T cell receptor beta chain comes out of a study of control samples from healthy donors and cancer patients (dated by TCRdb to the early 2020s). Libraries were prepared through the immunoSEQ multiplex PCR assay. The clones in this table, taken by TCRdb from immuneACCESS, are in-frame only. Not every clone is retained; where verified, under half of the shortfall comes from an unresolved V gene, and the cause of the rest is unknown. This sample holds under 150,000 clones; roughly 89% were observed only once. Roughly 12% of the sample comes from the top ten. The CDR3, from cysteine to phenylalanine, totals 15 residues. Only the CDR3 DNA is retained, 45 bases long and in frame from the first base. Via the germline V gene, CDR1 is SGHTA and CDR2 FQGNSA. V ends up 6 bases short and J 1 base short, with an unmatched junction base count of 4. Notes on this clone: There is no known antigen for this receptor. No much larger clonotype is one base removed from it; base qualities were not supplied.

The sequenced material came from blood. The chain was built from TRBV7-2 and TRBJ2-4; 9 of the junction bases match TRBD1. This receptor was taken from a man aged 25 to 45 in good health. The CDR3 here reads CASRLDRGAKNIQYF. The DNA is as follows: TGTGCCAGCAGATTGGACAGGGGCGCCAAAAACATTCAGTACTTC.